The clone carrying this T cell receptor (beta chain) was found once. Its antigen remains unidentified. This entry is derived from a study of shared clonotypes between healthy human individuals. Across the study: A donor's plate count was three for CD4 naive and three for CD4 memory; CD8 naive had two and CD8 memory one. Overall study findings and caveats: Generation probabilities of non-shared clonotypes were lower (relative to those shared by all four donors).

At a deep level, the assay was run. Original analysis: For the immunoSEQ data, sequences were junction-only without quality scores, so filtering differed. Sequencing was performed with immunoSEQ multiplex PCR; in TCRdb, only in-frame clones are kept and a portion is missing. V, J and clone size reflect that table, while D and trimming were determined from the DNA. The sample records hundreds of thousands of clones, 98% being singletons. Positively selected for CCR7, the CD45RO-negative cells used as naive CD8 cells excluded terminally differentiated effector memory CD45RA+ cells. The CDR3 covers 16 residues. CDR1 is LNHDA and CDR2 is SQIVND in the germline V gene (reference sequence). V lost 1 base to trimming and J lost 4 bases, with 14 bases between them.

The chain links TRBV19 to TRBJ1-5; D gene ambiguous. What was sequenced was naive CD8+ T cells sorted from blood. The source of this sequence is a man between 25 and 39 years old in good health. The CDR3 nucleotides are TGTGCCAGTAGTATAGGCTTCGTACGGGGTAATCAGCCCCAGCATTTT. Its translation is CASSIGFVRGNQPQHF.